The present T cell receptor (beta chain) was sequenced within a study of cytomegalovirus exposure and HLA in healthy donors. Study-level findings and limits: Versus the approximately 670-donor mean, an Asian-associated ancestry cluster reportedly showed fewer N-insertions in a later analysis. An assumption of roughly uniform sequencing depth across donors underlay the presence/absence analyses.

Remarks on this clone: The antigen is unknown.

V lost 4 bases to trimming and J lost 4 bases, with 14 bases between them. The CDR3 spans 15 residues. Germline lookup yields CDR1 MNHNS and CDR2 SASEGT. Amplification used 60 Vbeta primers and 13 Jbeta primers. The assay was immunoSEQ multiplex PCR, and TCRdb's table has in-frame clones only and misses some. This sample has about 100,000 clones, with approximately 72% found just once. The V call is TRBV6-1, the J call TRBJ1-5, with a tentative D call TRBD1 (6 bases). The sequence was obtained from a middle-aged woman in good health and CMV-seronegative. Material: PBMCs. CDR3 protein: CASSGYPGANQPQHF. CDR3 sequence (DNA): TGTGCCAGCAGTGGGTACCCAGGGGCTAATCAGCCCCAGCATTTT.